These 27 T cell receptor beta chains were sequenced from one sample in a study of blood T cells in healthy people across ages (dated by TCRdb to between 2015 and 2016). Libraries were made using 5' RACE. Sequencing used an Illumina HiSeq 2500. The second PCR ran for about 6 to 12 cycles and used a J-beta primer mix along with a sample-barcoded 5' primer. TCRdb's own reprocessing of the public reads used fastp at Q25 and MiXCR and kept productive beta chains. Identical CDR3 protein sequences are pooled into one entry, listed with their most common genes and DNA. The table for this sample lists 1.5 million or so distinct CDR3 sequences; approximately 43% of them were counted only once. The ten largest clones capture approximately 4.1% of the sample. Sequencing was carried out using blood. These receptor sequences come from a young woman in good health.

In this sample, this clonotype turned up a few times. V is TRBV4-1 and J is TRBJ1-5; 8 nucleotides line up with TRBD1. The ends lost 3 bases at V and 0 bases at J; junction bases unmatched: 1. Germline CDR1 reads MGHRA; CDR2 reads YSYEKL. The CDR3 consists of 15 residues. The CDR3 protein is CASSQTGASNQPQHF. The CDR3 coding sequence is TGCGCCAGCAGCCAGACAGGGGCTAGCAATCAGCCCCAGCATTTT.

This clonotype came up a few times. CDR3: CASSYSPGQGVNEQFF. CDR3 nucleotide sequence: TGTGCCAGCAGTTATAGTCCCGGACAGGGAGTGAATGAGCAGTTCTTC. The chain combines TRBV6-2 or TRBV6-3 with TRBJ2-1, with TRBD1 matching over 8 bases. The CDR3 is 16 residues long. V lost 3 bases and J lost 7; bases outside the gene matches: 11. Germline CDR1 and CDR2: MNHEY and SVGEGT.

This chain joins TRBV12-3 or TRBV12-4 and TRBJ2-5; tentatively, D is TRBD2 (5 bases). Trimming took off 4 bases at V and 0 bases at J, with 15 bases between the two ends. The CDR3 runs 16 residues. DNA of the CDR3: TGTGCCAGCAGTTCCACCTTAGAGGGATACCAAGAGACCCAGTACTTC. Translated: CASSSTLEGYQETQYF.

This clonotype was observed a few times. The chain combines TRBV12-3 or TRBV12-4 with TRBJ2-1, with D possibly TRBD2 on 6 matching bases. The CDR3 totals 14 residues. V was cut by 5 bases and J by 4 bases, with 12 bases left in between. Here the CDR3 reads CASSPSRGYNEQFF. CDR3 sequence (DNA): TGTGCCAGCAGTCCCAGCCGGGGGTACAATGAGCAGTTCTTC.

The genes are TRBV20-1 and TRBJ1-5; D unclear. CDR1 is DFQATT, CDR2 SNEGSKA, per germline (reference sequence). This CDR3 region has 12 residues. Trimming took off 6 bases at V and 6 bases at J, with 12 bases between the two ends. CDR3 DNA sequence: TGCAGTGCCACACAGTCGGGTCAGCCCCAGCATTTT. Translation gives CSATQSGQPQHF.

A single count supports this clonotype. The rearrangement joins TRBV29-1 to TRBJ1-2; possible D gene TRBD1, 5 bases. Germline V CDR1 and CDR2: SQVTM, ANQGSEA. V was pared by 1 base and J by 7 bases, with 7 bases between. This CDR3 is built from 11 residues. This CDR3 reads CSVEAGRGYTF. In DNA, the CDR3 is TGCAGCGTTGAAGCAGGGCGTGGCTACACCTTC.

The V gene is TRBV11-1, the J gene TRBJ1-1; D is undetermined. The CDR3 runs to 14 residues. Trimming took off 6 bases at V and 5 bases at J, with 16 bases between the two ends. CDR1 and CDR2 from the germline V gene are SGHAT and FQDESV (reference sequence). CDR3 nucleotides: TGTGCCAGCAGTGCACAGAGATTAAAGACTGAAGCTTTCTTT. This gives the protein CASSAQRLKTEAFF.

In its sample, this clonotype was seen a few times. This chain links TRBV6-2 or TRBV6-3 with TRBJ1-1; D is unclear. Trimming cost V 7 bases and J 1 base, with 13 bases left between them. Germline V gene lookup returns CDR1 MNHEY and CDR2 SVGEGT. The CDR3 is made up of 14 amino acids. As DNA, the CDR3 is TGTGCCAGCAAACCGGACGGAAGGAACACTGAAGCTTTCTTT. Residues: CASKPDGRNTEAFF.

The gene calls are TRBV20-1 and TRBJ2-1; D uncertain. Germline V gene lookup returns CDR1 DFQATT and CDR2 SNEGSKA (reference sequence). The CDR3 extends over 13 amino acids. The ends were cut back, 0 bases at V and 4 bases at J, with 7 bases in the middle. CDR3 coding DNA: TGCAGTGCTAGAGAGGTGCTGTACAATGAGCAGTTCTTC. Translation: CSAREVLYNEQFF.

This clonotype was observed many times. The rearrangement joins TRBV7-2 to TRBJ2-1; D is perhaps TRBD1 or TRBD2 (5 bases each). Trimming took 5 bases from V and 0 from J, leaving 11 bases between them. CDR1 and CDR2 (germline): SGHTA, FQGNSA. There are 15 residues in the CDR3. CDR3 sequence (DNA): TGTGCCAGCAGCCCGGGACCAAGCTCCTACAATGAGCAGTTCTTC. Its translation is CASSPGPSSYNEQFF.

This sequence joins TRBV15 and TRBJ2-7, with a possible D match to TRBD2 (6 bases). V lost 0 bases to trimming and J lost 5 bases, with 17 bases between them. Germline V gene lookup returns CDR1 LNHNV and CDR2 YYDKDF (reference sequence). The CDR3 contains 16 residues. The CDR3 DNA sequence: TGTGCCACCAGCAGAGATATAAGGGGACTCACCGACGAGCAGTACTTC. Protein product: CATSRDIRGLTDEQYF.

The V call is TRBV15, the J call TRBJ1-4; 7 bases are a match to TRBD1. Germline CDR1 and CDR2: LNHNV and YYDKDF (reference sequence). The V gene end was trimmed by 0 bases and the J gene end by 4 bases; junction bases not matched to a gene: 5. This CDR3 spans 16 amino acids. CDR3 DNA sequence: TGTGCCACCAGCAGAGAAGGGACAGATGATAATGAAAAACTGTTTTTT. Protein: CATSREGTDDNEKLFF.

About this clonotype itself: One end of the junction does not line up with germline, which may come from a read error. The DNA for the CDR3 is TGCAGTGATAGAGCCATCCTAGCGGGGCAAACCTACGAGCAGTACTTC. It yields the protein CSDRAILAGQTYEQYF. The chain links TRBV20-1 to TRBJ2-7; 9 bases line up with TRBD2. Germline CDR1 is DFQATT and CDR2 is SNEGSKA (reference sequence). The CDR3 consists of 16 residues.

The V call is TRBV29-1, the J call TRBJ2-5; 7 bases line up with TRBD2. Matching the DNA end better, TRBJ2-7 makes the J call doubtful. The V gene's germline CDR1 is SQVTM and CDR2 ANQGSEA. The CDR3 is made up of 12 amino acids. In DNA form, the CDR3 reads TGCAGCGTTGAGTCTAGCGGATACGAGCAGTACTTC. Translated, it gives CSVESSGYEQYF.

The J gene is TRBJ2-1, the V gene TRBV28; D is uncertain. The J call may not be correct, given that the DNA end is closer to TRBJ2-7. Germline-derived CDR1 and CDR2 are MDHEN and SYDVKM. This CDR3 region has 15 residues. The CDR3 reads CATVNVRSSYNEQYF. CDR3 bases: TGTGCCACCGTTAATGTAAGGAGCTCCTACAATGAGCAGTACTTC.

This clonotype has only one observation. A much larger clone differs from this one at a single base, so this may be a read error. The V and J genes are TRBV2 and TRBJ1-5; 11 bases are a match to TRBD1. The germline V gene encodes CDR1 SNHLY and CDR2 FYNNEI. The CDR3 is 15 residues long. In DNA, the CDR3 is TGTGCCAGCAGCCTAAGGGACAGGGGGAATCAGCCCCCGCATTTT. Protein: CASSLRDRGNQPPHF.

This clonotype was counted only a few times. V gene TRBV29-1 combines with J gene TRBJ2-7; no definite D call. CDR3 length: 14 residues. V shed 6 bases and J shed 4 bases, with 19 bases lying between them. Germline V lookup: CDR1 SQVTM, CDR2 ANQGSEA. Written as DNA, the CDR3 is TGCAGCGTGAAACCCCTTAAGACGGAATACGAGCAGTACTTC. Protein sequence: CSVKPLKTEYEQYF.

The V call is TRBV24-1, the J call TRBJ2-7; the match to TRBD2 covers 8 bases. Germline V CDR1 and CDR2: KGHDR, SFDVKD. The V segment lost 10 bases and the J segment 6 bases; nucleotides outside the gene matches: 16. The length of the CDR3 is 15 residues. The CDR3 sequence is CATSRGGRNNGEQYF. The CDR3, as DNA: TGTGCCACGTCCCGAGGCGGGAGGAATAACGGCGAGCAGTACTTC.

This rearrangement joins TRBV3-1 to TRBJ2-1; tentatively, D is TRBD2 (6 bases). The end of the DNA fits TRBJ2-7 better, so the J call may be wrong. Germline CDR1 and CDR2: LGHDT and YNNKEL (reference sequence). CDR3 length: 16 residues. CDR3 loop: CASSQASGFSYNEQYF. CDR3 coding DNA: TGTGCCAGCAGCCAAGCGAGCGGGTTCTCCTACAATGAGCAGTACTTC.

This clonotype was picked up a small number of times. The CDR3 loop reads CSARDRQPPYNEQFF. The CDR3 DNA reads as TGCAGTGCTAGAGATCGGCAGCCCCCCTACAATGAGCAGTTCTTC. The chain uses TRBV20-1 and TRBJ2-1, with no clear D. CDR1 and CDR2 (germline): DFQATT, SNEGSKA (reference sequence). V lost 0 bases, J lost 2 bases, and 11 bases lay in between. This CDR3 comprises 15 residues.

The chain links TRBV18 to TRBJ2-1; TRBD2 aligns across 7 bases. The CDR3 spans 17 residues. V was clipped by 6 bases and J by 6 bases; unmatched bases: 17. Germline lookup yields CDR1 KGHSH and CDR2 LQKENI. Written as DNA, the CDR3 is TGTGCCAGCTCGTTTCTGCCTTTACGGGGGGTAGTCAATGAGCAGTTCTTC. Protein: CASSFLPLRGVVNEQFF.

This chain uses TRBV7-9 with TRBJ1-2, with unresolved D. CDR1 is SEHNR, CDR2 FQNEAQ, per germline (reference sequence). V lost 5 bases and J lost 2, with 12 bases in between. The CDR3 length is 14 residues. The CDR3: CASSPGPENYGYTF. CDR3 in DNA: TGTGCCAGCAGCCCCGGGCCGGAGAACTATGGCTACACCTTC.

The rearrangement joins TRBV4-2 to TRBJ2-1; 9 positions agree with TRBD2. Trimming cost V 5 bases and J 9 bases; bases outside gene matches: 14. The CDR3 sequence is 16 residues long. Germline lookup yields CDR1 LGHNA and CDR2 YNFKEQ. The CDR3 region is CASSARAGGDRSEQFF. The CDR3, as DNA: TGTGCCAGCAGCGCTCGGGCGGGGGGGGACCGAAGTGAGCAGTTCTTC.

The CDR3 DNA reads TGCAGTGCTGGGGACGGACTACGCTATGGCTACACCTTC. The encoded protein is CSAGDGLRYGYTF. The V call is TRBV20-1, the J call TRBJ1-2; possible D gene TRBD1, 5 bases. The CDR3 runs to 13 residues. Trimming took off 5 bases at V and 4 bases at J, with 14 bases between the two ends. Germline values: CDR1 DFQATT, CDR2 SNEGSKA (reference sequence).

J is TRBJ1-5 and V is TRBV6-1, with D perhaps matching TRBD1 (6 bases). The CDR3 is 12 amino acids. Germline CDR1 is MNHNS and CDR2 is SASEGT. V lost 6 bases and J lost 5, with 8 bases in between. CDR3 sequence: CASSGGHQPQHF. The CDR3 DNA sequence: TGTGCCAGCAGCGGGGGGCATCAGCCCCAGCATTTT.

The gene calls are TRBV12-5 and TRBJ1-4; D remains ambiguous. The CDR3 covers 13 residues. V gave up 5 bases and J gave up 8 bases, with 12 bases separating them. Germline loops: CDR1 LGHNT, CDR2 FRNRAP. CDR3 region: CASGRRAHEKLFF. The CDR3 nucleotides are TGTGCTAGTGGTCGCCGGGCCCACGAAAAACTGTTTTTT.

This clonotype has a handful of counts. The J gene is TRBJ2-7, the V gene TRBV6-2 or TRBV6-3, with D possibly being TRBD2 (6 bases). CDR1 is MNHEY and CDR2 is SVGEGT in the germline V gene. CDR3 length: 14 amino acids. Trimming left V 7 bases short and J 10 bases short, with 23 bases between. The CDR3 DNA follows: TGTGCCAGCACCGACCATAATTTTCCGGGACTTCAGTACTTC. Amino acids: CASTDHNFPGLQYF.